This T cell receptor (beta chain) was identified during a study of T-cell reconstitution after alpha-beta-depleted transplantation in children. Study outcomes and limitations: By one year post-transplant, T-cell counts and diversity largely arose from T cells that were newly produced.

Unique molecular identifiers tagged the TCRbeta library. TCRdb re-analysed the PCR reads in MiXCR, keeping a single row per CDR3 protein. The table lists roughly 400,000 distinct CDR3 sequences, around two fifths of them singletons. CDR3 length equals 15 residues. Germline CDR1 reads SGHTA; CDR2 reads FQGTGA. With 5 bases removed from V and 4 bases from J, the gap between germline ends came to 15 bases. In the case of this clonotype: As yet, its antigen is unknown.

The gene calls are TRBV7-3 and TRBJ2-1, with D possibly matching TRBD2 (7 bases). This TCR was sampled from a girl between 2 and 10 years old with aplastic anemia, due to receive a stem cell transplant. The sequences come from PBMCs, collected before TCRalphabeta/CD19-depleted stem cell transplant. This CDR3 reads CASSLYAGAYNEQFF. CDR3 DNA sequence: TGTGCCAGCAGCCTATATGCGGGGGCGTACAATGAGCAGTTCTTC.